These 5 T cell receptor beta chains were sequenced from one sample in a study of blood T cell repertoires in COVID-19. Profiled with immunoSEQ multiplex PCR; TCRdb holds only in-frame clones, not every one. The sample has 200,000 to 250,000 clones; approximately 82% are singletons. Sequenced: PBMCs or T cells enriched from blood (not recorded which). These receptors came from a man aged 35-49 years who had recovered from COVID-19.

The chain has TRBV5-8 and TRBJ2-1; TRBD2 aligns across 13 bases. Germline trimming cut 4 bases from V and 9 bases from J; bases unmatched to any gene: 7. The CDR3 length is 15 residues. CDR1 SGHTS and CDR2 YDEGEE come from the germline V gene. The CDR3 protein is CASSRGLAGAREQFF. CDR3 nucleotides: TGTGCCAGCAGCCGTGGACTAGCGGGAGCGCGTGAGCAGTTCTTC.

This clone was recorded only once. V and J are TRBV9 and TRBJ2-2, with 7 nucleotides matching TRBD2. This CDR3 spans 19 amino acids. The V segment lost 1 base and the J segment 2 bases; nucleotides outside the gene matches: 14. Looked up from germline, CDR1 is SGDLS and CDR2 is YYNGEE. The CDR3 DNA follows: TGTGCCAGCAGCGTATTGGGGCTTCGGGCTAGCGGAAACACCGGGGAGCTGTTTTTT. Translating it yields CASSVLGLRASGNTGELFF.

This chain joins TRBV2 and TRBJ1-3; the D gene is possibly TRBD1 (6 bases). Trimming removed 7 bases from V and 1 base from J, with 20 bases in between. Germline CDR1 and CDR2: SNHLY and FYNNEI. CDR3 length: 17 residues. The CDR3 sequence is CASILTGTQGSGNTIYF. The CDR3, as DNA: TGTGCCAGCATTTTAACAGGGACGCAGGGTTCTGGAAACACCATATATTTT.

This chain links TRBV7-9 with TRBJ2-2, with 12 nucleotides matching TRBD2. CDR3 length: 19 residues. The V segment lost 1 base and the J segment 3 bases; nucleotides outside the gene matches: 9. Germline V gene lookup returns CDR1 SEHNR and CDR2 FQNEAQ (reference sequence). The CDR3 DNA reads TGTGCCAGCAGCTTAGGCTTGACTAGCGGGAGCGAGGACACCGGGGAGCTGTTTTTT. Protein product: CASSLGLTSGSEDTGELFF.

The rearrangement joins TRBV5-1 to TRBJ1-3; D might be TRBD1 (6 bases). The germline V gene has CDR1 SGHRS and CDR2 YFSETQ. CDR3 size: 14 residues. Trimming stripped 4 bases from V and 2 bases from J, with 10 bases between. The CDR3 DNA reads as TGCGCCAGCAGCCCCAACAGGGCTGGAAACACCATATATTTT. Residues: CASSPNRAGNTIYF.